This TCR beta chain originates from a study of T cell repertoires in cytomegalovirus infection. Study at large: Indicated by public TCR beta signatures were CMV infection and matching HLA type. Findings and limits, study-wide: Dominating the ex vivo response were HLA-C-restricted CMV-specific TCR beta clonotypes. Cumulative public TCR beta family frequency identified CMV carriers with the relevant HLA.

The sample holds many counts of this clonotype. Its antigen remains unidentified. Via MiXCR, TCRdb re-called the reads, giving one row per CDR3 protein. This table holds around 530,000 distinct CDR3 sequences, 15% to 20% found once. Sequencing was performed on CD8+ T cells from PBMCs. This receptor was taken from a human donor in good health (CMV status not recorded). Some clones in this sample may be carry-over from other donors' samples.

The CDR3 here is CAIRVRGSSYEQYF. The CDR3 DNA reads TGTGCCATCAGGGTTCGGGGTAGCTCCTACGAGCAGTACTTC. This rearrangement joins TRBV10-3 to TRBJ2-7; the D gene is possibly TRBD2 (5 bases). Germline V gene data show CDR1 as ENHRY and CDR2 as SYGVKD. Trimming left V 6 bases short and J 0 bases short, with 12 bases between. The CDR3 contains 14 residues.